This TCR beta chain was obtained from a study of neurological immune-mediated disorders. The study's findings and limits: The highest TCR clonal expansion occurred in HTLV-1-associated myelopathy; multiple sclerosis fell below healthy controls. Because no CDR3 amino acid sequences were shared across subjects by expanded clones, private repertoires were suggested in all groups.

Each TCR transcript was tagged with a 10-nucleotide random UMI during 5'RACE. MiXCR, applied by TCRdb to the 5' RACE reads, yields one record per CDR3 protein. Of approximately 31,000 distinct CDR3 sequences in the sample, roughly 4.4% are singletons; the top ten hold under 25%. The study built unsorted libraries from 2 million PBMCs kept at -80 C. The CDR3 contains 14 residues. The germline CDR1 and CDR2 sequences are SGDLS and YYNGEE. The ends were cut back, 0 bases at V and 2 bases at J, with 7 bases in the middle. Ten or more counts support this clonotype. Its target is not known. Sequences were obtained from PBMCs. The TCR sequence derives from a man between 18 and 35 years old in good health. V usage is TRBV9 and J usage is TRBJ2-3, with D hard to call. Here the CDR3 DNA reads TGTGCCAGCAGCGTAGCTCCACTCACAGATACGCAGTATTTT. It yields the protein CASSVAPLTDTQYF.